The clone carrying this TCR beta chain has ten or more counts. The target antigen is unknown. V was trimmed by 3 bases and J by 6 bases, leaving 13 bases between them. In germline, CDR1 is SGHRS, CDR2 YFSETQ. The CDR3 is made up of 13 amino acids. TCRdb re-called the 5' RACE reads with MiXCR, one entry per CDR3 protein. The sample includes roughly 130,000 distinct CDR3 sequences, about an eighth seen only once; the top ten take 2.5% to 3%. The sample originates from a study of CD8 T cells in ankylosing spondylitis. Study-wide results and limits: From matched ankylosing spondylitis synovial fluid, disease-linked clones were reportedly recovered at significantly enriched levels.

The origin of this receptor is a female donor with ankylosing spondylitis or in good health (not recorded which). Sample: blood, either unsorted or a sorted T cell fraction (not recorded which). The chain uses TRBV5-1 and TRBJ2-7, with no clear D. CDR3 bases: TGCGCCAGCAGCTGGCCGAAGGTGGGCGAGCAGTACTTC. It is translated as CASSWPKVGEQYF. Full variable domain (outside the CDR3, taken from reference TRBV5-1 and TRBJ2-7): KAGVTQTPRYLIKTRGQQVTLSCSPISGHRSVSWYQQTPGQGLQFLFEYFSETQRNKGNFPGRFSGRQFSNSRSEMNVSTLELGDSALYLCASSWPKVGEQYFGPGTRLTVT.